A selection of T cell receptor beta chains follows, all from one sample in a study of shared clonotypes between healthy human individuals. Assay: immunoSEQ multiplex PCR; the TCRdb copy retains only in-frame clones and omits some. The sample lists some 2,500,000 clones, 93% occurring once. The sample taken for sequencing was naive CD4+ T cells from PBMCs. Receptor source: a man between 18 and 35 years old in good health. Some clones in this sample may be carry-over from other donors' samples. Each CDR3 is given with its conserved first and last residue. Fields, in order: D gene, clone size, V gene, J gene, CDR3 DNA, CDR3 protein. D genes are given only for firm matches. Clone size is given for some rows only: seen once, a few or many times, or a class if the clone is expanded.

D: NA
size: NA
V: TRBV11-2
J: TRBJ1-5
DNA: TGTGCCAGCAGCTTAGGACCTTCTAATAATCAGCCCCAGCATTTT
CDR3: CASSLGPSNNQPQHF

D: NA
size: NA
V: TRBV18
J: TRBJ1-5
DNA: TGTGCCAGCTCACCGGGGACTGGGGATCAGCCCCAGCATTTT
CDR3: CASSPGTGDQPQHF

D: NA
size: NA
V: TRBV6-1
J: TRBJ1-1
DNA: TGTGCCAGCAGTGAATTAAGTGGCAGCCTGAACACTGAAGCTTTCTTT
CDR3: CASSELSGSLNTEAFF

D: TRBD1
size: NA
V: TRBV5-6
J: TRBJ1-2
DNA: TGTGCCAGCAGCAGGGACTTCGGACAGGGCTTTAACTATGGCTACACCTTC
CDR3: CASSRDFGQGFNYGYTF

D: NA
size: NA
V: TRBV7-3
J: TRBJ1-2
DNA: TGTGCCAGCAGCCCGCTCGGCGGGAGGGACCCCTATGGCTACACCTTC
CDR3: CASSPLGGRDPYGYTF

D: NA
size: NA
V: TRBV27
J: TRBJ2-2
DNA: TGTGCCAGCAGCCCACTTAATAGGGGCGGCGGGGAGCTGTTTTTT
CDR3: CASSPLNRGGGELFF

D: TRBD2
size: NA
V: TRBV5-1
J: TRBJ2-2
DNA: TGCGCCAGCGGGTACGCGGGAGAGGCGGTTAAAGCCGGGGAGCTGTTTTTT
CDR3: CASGYAGEAVKAGELFF

D: TRBD1
size: NA
V: TRBV5-1
J: TRBJ1-2
DNA: TGCGCCAGCAGCGTGGGACAGGGACCGCACTATGGCTACACCTTC
CDR3: CASSVGQGPHYGYTF

D: NA
size: NA
V: TRBV14
J: TRBJ2-5
DNA: TGTGCCAGCAGCCAAGGGGCGGGGCTCGGTGAGACCCAGTACTTC
CDR3: CASSQGAGLGETQYF

D: NA
size: once
V: TRBV7-2
J: TRBJ2-1
DNA: TGTGCCAGCAGCTTAGATTCCCTAAGGCTGGGCTCATACAATGAGCAGTTCTTC
CDR3: CASSLDSLRLGSYNEQFF

D: TRBD1
size: NA
V: TRBV28
J: TRBJ2-7
DNA: TGTGCCAGCAGCCCCCCCGGGACAGGGCGACCCTACGAGCAGTACTTC
CDR3: CASSPPGTGRPYEQYF

D: NA
size: NA
V: TRBV6-5
J: TRBJ2-2
DNA: TGTGCCAGCAGCCGACAAGTTTGGTCGACCGGGGAGCTGTTTTTT
CDR3: CASSRQVWSTGELFF

D: TRBD1
size: once
V: TRBV28
J: TRBJ1-1
DNA: TGTGCCAGCAGTGGGGACAGCCTGGGGGACACTGAAGCTTTCTTT
CDR3: CASSGDSLGDTEAFF

D: NA
size: few
V: TRBV2
J: TRBJ1-4
DNA: TGTGCCAGCAGCCTACAGGGAAACAATGAAAAACTGTTTTTT
CDR3: CASSLQGNNEKLFF

D: NA
size: NA
V: TRBV29-1
J: TRBJ2-1
DNA: TGCAGCCACCGAGGGACCTACAATGAGCAGTTCTTC
CDR3: CSHRGTYNEQFF

D: NA
size: NA
V: TRBV28
J: TRBJ1-5
DNA: TGTGCCAGCAGTACCACCACAGGGAATGATCAGCCCCAGCATTTT
CDR3: CASSTTTGNDQPQHF

D: NA
size: NA
V: TRBV19
J: TRBJ1-5
DNA: TGTGCCAGTAACCATCGGGTGGGGGGCTCTAGCAATCAGCCCCAGCATTTT
CDR3: CASNHRVGGSSNQPQHF

D: TRBD1
size: NA
V: TRBV2
J: TRBJ1-2
DNA: TGTGCCAGCAGTAGGACAGGGTTGGGCTACACCTTC
CDR3: CASSRTGLGYTF